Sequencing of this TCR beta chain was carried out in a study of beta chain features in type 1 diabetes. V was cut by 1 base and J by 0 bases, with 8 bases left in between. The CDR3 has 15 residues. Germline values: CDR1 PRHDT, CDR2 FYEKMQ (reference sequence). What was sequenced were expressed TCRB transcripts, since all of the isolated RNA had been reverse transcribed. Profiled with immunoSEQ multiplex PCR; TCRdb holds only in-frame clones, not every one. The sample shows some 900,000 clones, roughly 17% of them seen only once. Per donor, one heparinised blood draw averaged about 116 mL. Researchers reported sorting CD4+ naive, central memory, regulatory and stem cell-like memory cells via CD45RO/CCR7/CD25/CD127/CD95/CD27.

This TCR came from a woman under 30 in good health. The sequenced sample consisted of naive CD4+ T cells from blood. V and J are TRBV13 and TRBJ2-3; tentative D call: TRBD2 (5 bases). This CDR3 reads CASSLEGGSTDTQYF. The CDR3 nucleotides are TGTGCCAGCAGCTTAGAAGGCGGGAGCACAGATACGCAGTATTTT. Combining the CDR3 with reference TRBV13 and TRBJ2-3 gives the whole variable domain AAGVIQSPRHLIKEKRETATLKCYPIPRHDTVYWYQQGPGQDPQFLISFYEKMQSDKGSIPDRFSAQQFSDYHSELNMSSLELGDSALYFCASSLEGGSTDTQYFGPGTRLTVL.